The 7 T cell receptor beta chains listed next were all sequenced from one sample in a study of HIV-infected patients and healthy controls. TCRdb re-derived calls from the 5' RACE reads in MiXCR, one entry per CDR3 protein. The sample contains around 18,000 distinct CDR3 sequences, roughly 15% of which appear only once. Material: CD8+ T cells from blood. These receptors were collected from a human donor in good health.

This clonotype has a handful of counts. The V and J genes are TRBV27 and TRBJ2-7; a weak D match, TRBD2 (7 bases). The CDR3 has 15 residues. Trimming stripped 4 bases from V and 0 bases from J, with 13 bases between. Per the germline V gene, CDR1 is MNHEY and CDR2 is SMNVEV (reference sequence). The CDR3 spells CASSWGGMSSYEQYF. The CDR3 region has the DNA TGTGCCAGCAGTTGGGGGGGCATGAGCTCCTACGAGCAGTACTTC.

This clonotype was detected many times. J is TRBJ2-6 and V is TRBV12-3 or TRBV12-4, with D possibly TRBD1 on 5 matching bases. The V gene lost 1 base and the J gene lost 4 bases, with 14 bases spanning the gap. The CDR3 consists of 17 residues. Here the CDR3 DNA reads TGTGCCAGCAGTTTAGGGGGCCCGCTCCGGGGGGCCAACGTCCTGACTTTC. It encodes CASSLGGPLRGANVLTF.

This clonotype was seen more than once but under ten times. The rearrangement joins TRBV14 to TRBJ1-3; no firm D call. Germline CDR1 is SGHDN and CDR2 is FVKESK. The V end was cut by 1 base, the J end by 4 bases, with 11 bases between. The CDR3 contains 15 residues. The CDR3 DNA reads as TGTGCCAGCAGCCAAGGTCCAGGCCTCGGAAACACCATATATTTT. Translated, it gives CASSQGPGLGNTIYF. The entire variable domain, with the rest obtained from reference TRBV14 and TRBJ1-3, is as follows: EAGVTQFPSHSVIEKGQTVTLRCDPISGHDNLYWYRRVMGKEIKFLLHFVKESKQDESGMPNNRFLAERTGGTYSTLKVQPAELEDSGVYFCASSQGPGLGNTIYFGEGSWLTVV.

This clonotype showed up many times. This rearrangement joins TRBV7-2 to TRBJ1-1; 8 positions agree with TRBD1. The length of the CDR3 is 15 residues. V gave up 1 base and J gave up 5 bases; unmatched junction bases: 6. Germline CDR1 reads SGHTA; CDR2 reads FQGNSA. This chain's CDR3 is CASSLVDRGWTEAFF. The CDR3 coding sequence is TGTGCCAGCAGCTTAGTAGACAGGGGTTGGACTGAAGCTTTCTTT.

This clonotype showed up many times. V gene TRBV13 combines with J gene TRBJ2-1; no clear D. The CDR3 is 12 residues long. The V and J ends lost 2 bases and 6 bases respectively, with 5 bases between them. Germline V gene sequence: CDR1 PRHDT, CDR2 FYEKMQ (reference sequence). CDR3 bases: TGTGCCAGCAGCTTATTAGGCAATGAGCAGTTCTTC. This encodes CASSLLGNEQFF.

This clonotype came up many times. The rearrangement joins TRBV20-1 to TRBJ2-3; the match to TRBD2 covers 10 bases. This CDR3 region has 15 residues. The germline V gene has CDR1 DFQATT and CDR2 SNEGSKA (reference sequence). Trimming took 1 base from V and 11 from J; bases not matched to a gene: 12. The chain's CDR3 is CSARGETSGDLGQYF. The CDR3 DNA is TGCAGTGCTAGAGGAGAAACTAGCGGGGATTTGGGGCAGTATTTT.

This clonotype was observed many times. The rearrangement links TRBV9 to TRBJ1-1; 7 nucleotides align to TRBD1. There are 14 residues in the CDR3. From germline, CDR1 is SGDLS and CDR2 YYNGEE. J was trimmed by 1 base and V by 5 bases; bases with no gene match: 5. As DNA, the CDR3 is TGTGCCAGCAGGAGGGAGGGGGCGAACACTGAAGCTTTCTTT. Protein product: CASRREGANTEAFF. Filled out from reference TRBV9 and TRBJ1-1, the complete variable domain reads DSGVTQTPKHLITATGQRVTLRCSPRSGDLSVYWYQQSLDQGLQFLIQYYNGEERAKGNILERFSAQQFPDLHSELNLSSLELGDSALYFCASRREGANTEAFFGQGTRLTVV.